The 10 T cell receptor beta chains below come from one sample, sequenced in a study of CD8 T cells in ankylosing spondylitis. General study results and limits: Characteristic of ankylosing spondylitis blood, it appeared, was a TCR beta motif comprising about eight highly homologous variants.

TCRdb recomputed calls from the 5' RACE reads with MiXCR, one row per CDR3 protein. The repertoire holds just under 550,000 distinct CDR3 sequences, with 10% to 15% as singletons. Antigen specificity for these receptors is unknown. Input material: blood, either unsorted or a sorted T cell fraction (not recorded which). The receptor source for this set is a male donor with ankylosing spondylitis.

Turning to this clonotype: This likely comes from a read error, as the CDR3 has no conserved phenylalanine or tryptophan at its end. V gene TRBV5-1 combines with J gene TRBJ2-5, with 11 bases aligning to TRBD2. The CDR3 totals 16 residues. The germline CDR1 and CDR2 sequences are SGHRS and YFSETQ. V gave up 1 base and J gave up 5 bases; unmatched junction bases: 7. CDR3 region: CASSLSTSGSSETQYL. Here the CDR3 DNA reads TGCGCCAGCAGCTTGAGCACTAGCGGGAGTTCGGAGACCCAGTACCTC.

This clonotype occurred a few times. This chain links TRBV3-1 with TRBJ1-1; unclear D gene. CDR1 is LGHDT and CDR2 is YNNKEL in the germline V gene (reference sequence). This CDR3 has 11 amino acids. With 1 base removed from V and 8 bases from J, the gap between germline ends came to 5 bases. The CDR3 sequence is CASSQGREAFF. CDR3 DNA: TGTGCCAGCAGCCAAGGCAGGGAAGCTTTCTTT.

This clonotype was seen a handful of times. V gene TRBV12-3 or TRBV12-4 combines with J gene TRBJ1-5; 8 bases agree with TRBD1. The CDR3 runs to 16 residues. V trimming: 5 bases; J trimming: 2 bases; junction bases outside the gene matches: 8. The CDR3: CASSERTGSGNQPQHF. CDR3 nucleotides: TGTGCCAGCAGTGAACGGACAGGGTCGGGCAATCAGCCCCAGCATTTT.

This clonotype was counted a few times. The chain is built from TRBV19 and TRBJ2-5, with D possibly matching TRBD2 (6 bases). Germline lookup yields CDR1 LNHDA and CDR2 SQIVND (reference sequence). This CDR3 contains 13 residues. The germline V and J ends were trimmed by 5 bases and 4 bases, with 11 bases remaining between them. This CDR3 reads CASSPAGTETQYF. The DNA for the CDR3 is TGTGCCAGTAGTCCGGCGGGAACAGAGACCCAGTACTTC.

This clonotype came up a few times. V gene TRBV24-1 combines with J gene TRBJ1-5; the D is unclear. The germline V gene encodes CDR1 KGHDR and CDR2 SFDVKD. Trimming removed 5 bases at V and 4 bases at J, with 5 bases between. The CDR3 loop spans 12 amino acids. CDR3 sequence: CATSGVNQPQHF. The CDR3 DNA reads as TGTGCCACCAGTGGGGTAAATCAGCCCCAGCATTTT.

The V call is TRBV3-1, the J call TRBJ2-1; no definite D call. This CDR3 contains 13 residues. CDR1 is LGHDT, CDR2 YNNKEL, per germline (reference sequence). Trimming stripped 2 bases from V and 12 bases from J, with 14 bases between. As DNA, the CDR3 is TGTGCCAGCAGCCAATTTGTGTTGGGCGGGCAGTTCTTC. Its translation is CASSQFVLGGQFF.

There are a few counts of this clonotype. This chain links TRBV10-3 with TRBJ2-3, with a tentative D call TRBD2 (6 bases). The CDR3 runs to 16 residues. Looked up from germline, CDR1 is ENHRY and CDR2 is SYGVKD. V lost 2 bases, J lost 2 bases, and 14 bases lay in between. The CDR3 protein is CAISERGTESTDTQYF. The DNA of the CDR3 is TGTGCCATCAGTGAGCGGGGGACGGAATCCACAGATACGCAGTATTTT.

The chain employs TRBV7-7 and TRBJ2-2, with unresolved D. This CDR3 region has 16 residues. The germline V and J ends were trimmed by 1 base and 4 bases, with 13 bases remaining between them. The germline V gene encodes CDR1 SSHAT and CDR2 FNYEAQ (reference sequence). The CDR3 nucleotides are TGTGCCAGCAGCTTAGGAGGTCTCCGTGGCACCGGGGAGCTGTTTTTT. Its protein is CASSLGGLRGTGELFF. Variable domain in full (rest from reference TRBV7-7 and TRBJ2-2): GAGVSQSPRYKVTKRGQDVTLRCDPISSHATLYWYQQALGQGPEFLTYFNYEAQPDKSGLPSDRFSAERPEGSISTLTIQRTEQRDSAMYRCASSLGGLRGTGELFFGEGSRLTVL.

This clonotype was detected many times. The chain couples TRBV11-2 to TRBJ2-7, with 10 bases lining up with TRBD2. This CDR3 comprises 15 residues. Germline V gene lookup returns CDR1 SGHAT and CDR2 FQNNGV. V dropped 4 bases and J dropped 0; count of bases not matched to a gene: 3. The CDR3 sequence is CASSWTSGSSYEQYV. The CDR3 nucleotides read TGTGCCAGCAGCTGGACTAGCGGTTCCTCCTACGAGCAGTACGTC.

This clonotype was recorded many times. The chain links TRBV7-9 to TRBJ2-2; 7 bases fit TRBD2. The CDR3 loop spans 16 amino acids. CDR1 is SEHNR and CDR2 is FQNEAQ in the germline V gene (reference sequence). Unmatched junction bases numbered 5, after V lost 4 bases and J lost 0 bases. This CDR3 reads CASSSYSGSNTGELFF. The CDR3 bases are TGTGCCAGCAGCTCCTATAGCGGGTCGAACACCGGGGAGCTGTTTTTT.